This T cell receptor beta chain was retrieved from a study of sequential checkpoint blockade in melanoma. As for the study in general: First-line arms were nivolumab then ipilimumab, or the reverse, randomized 1:1.

Sequencing used immunoSEQ multiplex PCR; TCRdb keeps in-frame clones, though not all of them. The table has more than 25,000 clones, roughly 91% seen once; the top ten hold around 15%. Specified treatment: randomized to nivolumab then ipilimumab (arm A) or the reverse (arm B). Sorted cells were live CD3+CD8+, lacking CD19 and CD56, from PBMCs. The sequenced sample was CD8+ T cells sorted from blood (inferred from file names), obtained from a patient given nivolumab and ipilimumab in sequence. This clonotype was sampled from a human donor with melanoma.

The CDR3: CASSPAMILGQMNTEAFF. The CDR3 bases are TGTGCCAGCAGCCCAGCCATGATCCTCGGACAGATGAACACTGAAGCTTTCTTT. This sequence joins TRBV7-9 and TRBJ1-1, with D tentatively TRBD1 (6 bases). The germline CDR1 and CDR2 sequences are SEHNR and FQNEAQ (reference sequence). V lost 5 bases and J 0 bases, leaving 22 bases between the germline ends. CDR3 length equals 18 residues.